This TCR beta chain emerged from a study of T cells in Graves' hyperthyroidism and ophthalmopathy. Overall study: The blood sample was taken at first diagnosis, before treatment began.

V was pared by 2 bases and J by 5 bases, with 16 bases between. The CDR3 is 15 residues long. From germline, CDR1 is MNHEY and CDR2 SVGEGT. Study-wide points: Separation of ophthalmopathy from stable hyperthyroidism was achieved by a 13 V-J model.

TCR beta CDR3 regions were amplified from RNA transcripts. A set of HTBI primers served as the primers for a first-round RT-PCR of the TCR CDR3. From the multiplex PCR reads, TCRdb called clonotypes with MiXCR, one entry per CDR3 protein. The table has a few hundred thousand distinct CDR3 sequences, approximately 17% seen once. Details on this clonotype: Its antigen is not known.

Uncontrolled infection, other autoimmune disease, pregnancy or lactation disqualified patients from enrolment. The study based diagnoses on clinical symptoms, serum thyroxine and TRAb, thyroid ultrasound and orbital computed tomography. The sequenced sample consisted of blood. This chain connects TRBV6-2 or TRBV6-3 to TRBJ2-7, with D possibly being TRBD2 (5 bases). This sequence was found in a woman aged 18-29 years with Graves' ophthalmopathy. CDR3 DNA: TGTGCCAGCAGTTACACGCGCCCGGGGAAGAACGAGCAGTACTTC. This gives the protein CASSYTRPGKNEQYF.